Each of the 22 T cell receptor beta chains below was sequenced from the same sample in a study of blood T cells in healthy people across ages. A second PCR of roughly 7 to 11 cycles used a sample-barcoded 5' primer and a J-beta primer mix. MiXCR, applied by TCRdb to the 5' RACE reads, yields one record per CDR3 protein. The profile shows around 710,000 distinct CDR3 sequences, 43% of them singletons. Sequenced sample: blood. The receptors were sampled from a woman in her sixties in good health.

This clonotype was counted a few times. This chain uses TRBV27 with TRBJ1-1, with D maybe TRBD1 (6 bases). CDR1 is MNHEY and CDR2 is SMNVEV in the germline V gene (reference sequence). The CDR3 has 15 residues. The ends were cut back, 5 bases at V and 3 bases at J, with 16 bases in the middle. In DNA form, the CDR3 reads TGTGCCAGCAGTGGGACTGCGGCAGGGGACACTGAAGCTTTCTTT. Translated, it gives CASSGTAAGDTEAFF.

The DNA for the CDR3 is TGTGCCAGCAGCCCCCGAGGTAGCGGGCCTTACACTGAAGCTTTCTTT. Its protein is CASSPRGSGPYTEAFF. The chain is built from TRBV7-9 and TRBJ1-1, with D uncertain. Looked up from germline, CDR1 is SEHNR and CDR2 is FQNEAQ (reference sequence). V was clipped by 5 bases and J by 3 bases, with 19 bases between them. This CDR3 is 16 amino acids long.

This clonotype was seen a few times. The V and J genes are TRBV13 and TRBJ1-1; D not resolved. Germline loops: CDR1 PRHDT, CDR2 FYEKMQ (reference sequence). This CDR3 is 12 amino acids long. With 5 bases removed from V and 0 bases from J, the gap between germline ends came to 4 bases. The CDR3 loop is CASSVMNTEAFF. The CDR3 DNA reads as TGTGCCAGCAGCGTGATGAACACTGAAGCTTTCTTT.

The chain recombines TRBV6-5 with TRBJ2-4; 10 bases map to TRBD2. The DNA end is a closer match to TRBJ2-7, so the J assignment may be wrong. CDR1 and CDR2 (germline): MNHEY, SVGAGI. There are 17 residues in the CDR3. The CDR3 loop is CASSYTTSGTNSYEQYF. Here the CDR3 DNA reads TGTGCCAGCAGTTACACTACTAGCGGGACGAACTCCTACGAGCAGTACTTC.

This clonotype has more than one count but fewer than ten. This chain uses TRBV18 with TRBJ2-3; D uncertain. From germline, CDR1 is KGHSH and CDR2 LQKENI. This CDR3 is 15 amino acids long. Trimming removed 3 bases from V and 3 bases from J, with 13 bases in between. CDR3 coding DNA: TGTGCCAGCTCACCCCGGTCTGAGGAAACAGATACGCAGTATTTT. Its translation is CASSPRSEETDTQYF.

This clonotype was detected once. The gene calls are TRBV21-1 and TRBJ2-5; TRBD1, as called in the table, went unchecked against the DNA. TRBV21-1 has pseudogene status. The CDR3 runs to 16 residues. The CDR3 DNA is TGTGCCGGCAGCAATGCCCCCCAGGGAGCTGAAGAGACCCAGTACTTC. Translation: CAGSNAPQGAEETQYF.

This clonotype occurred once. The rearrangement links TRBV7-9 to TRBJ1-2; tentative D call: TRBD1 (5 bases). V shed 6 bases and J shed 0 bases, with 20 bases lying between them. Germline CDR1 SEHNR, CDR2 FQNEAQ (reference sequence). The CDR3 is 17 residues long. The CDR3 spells CASRTYQGRQANYGYTF. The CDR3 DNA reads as TGTGCCAGCAGAACCTATCAGGGACGGCAAGCTAACTATGGCTACACCTTC.

In nucleotides, the CDR3 is TGTGCCAGCGAAGGGCAGGGTTTGAATGAGCAGTTCTTC. Translation gives CASEGQGLNEQFF. This chain links TRBV9 with TRBJ2-1, with D possibly matching TRBD1 (5 bases). V lost 7 bases, J lost 7 bases, and 15 bases lay in between. The CDR3 runs to 13 residues. CDR1 is SGDLS and CDR2 is YYNGEE in the germline V gene.

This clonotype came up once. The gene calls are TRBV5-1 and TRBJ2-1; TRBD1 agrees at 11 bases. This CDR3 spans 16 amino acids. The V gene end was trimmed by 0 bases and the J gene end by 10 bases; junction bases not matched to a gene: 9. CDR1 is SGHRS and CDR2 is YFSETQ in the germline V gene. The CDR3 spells CASSLGTGGYFNEQFF. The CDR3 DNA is TGCGCCAGCAGCTTGGGGACAGGGGGCTATTTCAACGAGCAGTTCTTC.

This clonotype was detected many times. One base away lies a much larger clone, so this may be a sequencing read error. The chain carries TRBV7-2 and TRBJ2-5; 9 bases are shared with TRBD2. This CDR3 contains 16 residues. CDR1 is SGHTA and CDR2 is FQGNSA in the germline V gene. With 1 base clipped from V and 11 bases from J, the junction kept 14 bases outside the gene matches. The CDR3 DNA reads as TGTGCCAGCAGCTTAGTTGCGGGAGGGGTCTACAATGAGCAGTACTTC. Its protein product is CASSLVAGGVYNEQYF.

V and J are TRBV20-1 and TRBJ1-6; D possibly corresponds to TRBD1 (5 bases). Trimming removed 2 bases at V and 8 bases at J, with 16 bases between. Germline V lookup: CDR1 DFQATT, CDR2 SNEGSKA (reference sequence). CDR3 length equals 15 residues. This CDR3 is CSARTPGLPYSPLHF. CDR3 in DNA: TGCAGTGCTAGAACTCCGGGACTTCCATATTCACCCCTCCACTTT.

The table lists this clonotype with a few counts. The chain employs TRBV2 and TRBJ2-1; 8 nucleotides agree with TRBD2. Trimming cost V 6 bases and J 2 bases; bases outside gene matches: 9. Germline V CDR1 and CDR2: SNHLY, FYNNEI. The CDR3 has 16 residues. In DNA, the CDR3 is TGTGCCAGCAGCGGGCTGGGAGCGGGGGCCTACAATGAGCAGTTCTTC. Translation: CASSGLGAGAYNEQFF.

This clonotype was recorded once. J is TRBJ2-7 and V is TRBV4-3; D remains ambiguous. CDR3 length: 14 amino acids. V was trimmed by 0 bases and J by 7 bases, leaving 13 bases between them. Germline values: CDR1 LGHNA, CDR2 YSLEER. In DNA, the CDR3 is TGCGCCAGCAGCCAAGACGATAGATACAATGAGCAGTACTTC. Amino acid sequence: CASSQDDRYNEQYF.

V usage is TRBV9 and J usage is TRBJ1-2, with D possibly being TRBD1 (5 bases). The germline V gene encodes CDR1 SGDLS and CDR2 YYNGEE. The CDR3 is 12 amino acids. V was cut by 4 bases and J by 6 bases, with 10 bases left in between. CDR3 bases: TGTGCCAGCAGCACCAGGGTACATGGCTACACCTTC. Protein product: CASSTRVHGYTF.

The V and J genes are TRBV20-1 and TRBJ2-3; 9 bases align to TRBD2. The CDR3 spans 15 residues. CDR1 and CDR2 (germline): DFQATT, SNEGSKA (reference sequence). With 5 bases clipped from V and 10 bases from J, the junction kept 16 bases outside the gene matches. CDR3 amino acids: CSASGGLATLTPQYF. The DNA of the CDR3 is TGCAGTGCTTCTGGGGGACTAGCCACCCTCACCCCGCAGTATTTT.

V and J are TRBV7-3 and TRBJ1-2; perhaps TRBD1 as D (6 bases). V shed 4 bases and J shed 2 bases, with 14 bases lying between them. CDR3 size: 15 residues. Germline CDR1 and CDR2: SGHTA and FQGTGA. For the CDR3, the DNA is TGTGCCAGCAGCTCTACAGCACAGGGAAACTATGGCTACACCTTC. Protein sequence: CASSSTAQGNYGYTF.

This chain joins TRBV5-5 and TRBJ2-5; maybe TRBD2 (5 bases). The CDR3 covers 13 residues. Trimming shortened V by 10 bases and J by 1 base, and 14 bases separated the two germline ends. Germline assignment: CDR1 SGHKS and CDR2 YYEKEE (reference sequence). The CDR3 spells CASGGSPQETQYF. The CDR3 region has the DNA TGTGCCTCGGGTGGGAGCCCCCAAGAGACCCAGTACTTC. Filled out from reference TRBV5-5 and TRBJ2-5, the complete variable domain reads DAGVTQSPTHLIKTRGQQVTLRCSPISGHKSVSWYQQVLGQGPQFIFQYYEKEERGRGNFPDRFSARQFPNYSSELNVNALLLGDSALYLCASGGSPQETQYFGPGTRLLVL.

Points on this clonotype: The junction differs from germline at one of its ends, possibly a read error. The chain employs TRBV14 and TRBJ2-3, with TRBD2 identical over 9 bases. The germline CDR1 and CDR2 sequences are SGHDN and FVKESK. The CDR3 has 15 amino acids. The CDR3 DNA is TGTGCCTGCAGCCAAGCGGGAGGCTACCCAGATACGCAGTATTTT. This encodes CACSQAGGYPDTQYF.

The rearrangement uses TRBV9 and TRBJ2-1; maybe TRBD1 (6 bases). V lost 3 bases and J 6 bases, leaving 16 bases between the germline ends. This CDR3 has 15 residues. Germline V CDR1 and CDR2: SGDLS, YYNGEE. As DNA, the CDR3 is TGTGCCAGCAGCGAGGGGTCAGGGGATTTCAATGAGCAGTTCTTC. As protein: CASSEGSGDFNEQFF. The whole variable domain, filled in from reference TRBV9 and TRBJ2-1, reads DSGVTQTPKHLITATGQRVTLRCSPRSGDLSVYWYQQSLDQGLQFLIQYYNGEERAKGNILERFSAQQFPDLHSELNLSSLELGDSALYFCASSEGSGDFNEQFFGPGTRLTVL.

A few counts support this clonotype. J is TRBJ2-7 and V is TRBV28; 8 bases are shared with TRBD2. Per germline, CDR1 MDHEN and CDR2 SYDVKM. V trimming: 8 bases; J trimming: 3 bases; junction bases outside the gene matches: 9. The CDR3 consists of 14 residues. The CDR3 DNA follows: TGTGCCAGCCAGACGCAGACTAGCGTCTACGAGCAGTACTTC. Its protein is CASQTQTSVYEQYF.

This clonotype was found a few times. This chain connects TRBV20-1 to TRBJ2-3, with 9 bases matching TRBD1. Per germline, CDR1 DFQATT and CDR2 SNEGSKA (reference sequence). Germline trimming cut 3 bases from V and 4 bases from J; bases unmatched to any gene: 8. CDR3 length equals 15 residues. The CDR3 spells CSASDGQGRADTQYF. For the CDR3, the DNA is TGCAGTGCTAGTGATGGACAGGGGAGGGCAGATACGCAGTATTTT.

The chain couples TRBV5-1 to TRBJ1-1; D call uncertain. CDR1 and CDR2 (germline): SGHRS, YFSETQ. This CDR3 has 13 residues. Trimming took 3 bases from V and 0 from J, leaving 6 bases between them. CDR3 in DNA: TGCGCCAGCAGCTCCGCATTGAACACTGAAGCTTTCTTT. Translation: CASSSALNTEAFF.